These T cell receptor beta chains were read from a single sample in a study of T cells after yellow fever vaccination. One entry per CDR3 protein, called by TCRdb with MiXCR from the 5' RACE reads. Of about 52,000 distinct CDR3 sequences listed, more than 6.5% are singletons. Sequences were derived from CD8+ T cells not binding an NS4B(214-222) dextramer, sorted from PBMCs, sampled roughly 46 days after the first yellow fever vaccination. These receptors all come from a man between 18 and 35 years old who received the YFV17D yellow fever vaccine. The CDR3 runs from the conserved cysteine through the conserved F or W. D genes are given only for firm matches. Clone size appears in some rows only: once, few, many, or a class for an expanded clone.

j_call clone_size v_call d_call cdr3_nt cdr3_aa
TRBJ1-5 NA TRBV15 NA TGTGCCACCAGCAGAGATCTGGCAGTTCAGCCCCAGCATTTT CATSRDLAVQPQHF
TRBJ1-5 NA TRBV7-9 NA TGTGCCAGCAGCCCTAGCGGGTCCGTGGGAAATCAGCCCCAGCATTTT CASSPSGSVGNQPQHF
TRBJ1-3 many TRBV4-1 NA TGCGCCAGCAGCCAAGAGAACACAGTCTCTGGAAACACCATATATTTT CASSQENTVSGNTIYF
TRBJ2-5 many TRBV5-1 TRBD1 TGCGCCAGCAGCTCGACAGGGGACCAAGAGACCCAGTACTTC CASSSTGDQETQYF
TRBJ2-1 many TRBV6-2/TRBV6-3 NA TGTGCCAGCAGTTATCGGGGGGCCTCCTACAATGAGCAGTTCTTC CASSYRGASYNEQFF
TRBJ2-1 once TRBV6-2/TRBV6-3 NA TGTGCCAGCCTCAGTTTTGAAAAGGGTTACAATGAGCAGTTCTTC CASLSFEKGYNEQFF
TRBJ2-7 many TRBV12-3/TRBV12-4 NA TGTGCCAGCAGTTTAGTAGGGATCTACGAGCAGTACTTC CASSLVGIYEQYF
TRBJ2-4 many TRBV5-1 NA TGCGCCAGCAGCTCAATCGATCCCATCCAAAACATTCAGTACTTC CASSSIDPIQNIQYF
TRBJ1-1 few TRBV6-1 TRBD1 TGTGCCAGCAGTCTTTGGACAGGGAACACTGAAGCTTTCTTT CASSLWTGNTEAFF
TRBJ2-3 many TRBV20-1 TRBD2 TGCAGTGCTAGAGATCCCGGGACTAGCGGGGGAAGAGATACGCAGTATTTT CSARDPGTSGGRDTQYF
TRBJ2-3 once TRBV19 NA TGTGCCAGTAGTGCCCTCGGAGTTAGCACAGATACGCAGTATTTT CASSALGVSTDTQYF
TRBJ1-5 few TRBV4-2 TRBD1 TGTGCCAGCAGCCAAGTTGCAGGGACAGTCTTGCGCAATCAGCCCCAGCATTTT CASSQVAGTVLRNQPQHF
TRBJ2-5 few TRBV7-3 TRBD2 TGTGCCAGCAGCTTTAGCGGGGGCCCTTTAGAGACCCAGTACTTC CASSFSGGPLETQYF
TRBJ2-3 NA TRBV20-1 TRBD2 TGCAGTGCTAGCGGGGGGGGCTTCCCAGATACGCAGTATTTT CSASGGGFPDTQYF
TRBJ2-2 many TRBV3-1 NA TGTGCCAGCAGCCCCCCGGGGGAGCCCGGGACCGGGGAGCTGTTTTTT CASSPPGEPGTGELFF
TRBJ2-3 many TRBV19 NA TGTGCCAGTAGAATACTCAGGGAGGGCACAGATACGCAGTATTTT CASRILREGTDTQYF
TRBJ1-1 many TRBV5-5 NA TGTGCCAGCAGCTCGGTGGTCGACAGGAGAACTGAAGCTTTCTTT CASSSVVDRRTEAFF
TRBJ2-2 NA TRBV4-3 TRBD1 TGCGCCAGCAGCCAAGATAATCGGGACAGGGGATTCACCGGGGAGCTGTTTTTT CASSQDNRDRGFTGELFF
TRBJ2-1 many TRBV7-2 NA TGTGCCAGCAGCTTAGGGGGAACTGAGCAGTTCTTC CASSLGGTEQFF
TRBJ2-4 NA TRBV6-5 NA TGTGCCAGCAGTTGGAAACTCGAAGCCAAAAACATTCAGTACTTC CASSWKLEAKNIQYF
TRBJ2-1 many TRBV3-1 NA TGTGCCAGCAGCTTCCGATTTGGGGTAGGCAATGAGCAGTTCTTC CASSFRFGVGNEQFF
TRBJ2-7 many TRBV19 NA TGTGCCAGTAGTATATCAGGGGCCGTTTTCGGCGAGCAGTACTTC CASSISGAVFGEQYF
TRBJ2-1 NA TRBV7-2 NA TGTGCCAGCAGCTTAGGGATAAATCCCGAGCAGTTCTTC CASSLGINPEQFF
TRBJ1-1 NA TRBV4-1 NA TGCGCCAGCAGCCAAGATTTCGGGTATGAAGCTTTCTTT CASSQDFGYEAFF
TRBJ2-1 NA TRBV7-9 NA TGTGCCAGCAGCGCCCGACTAGGGAATGAGCAGTTCTTC CASSARLGNEQFF
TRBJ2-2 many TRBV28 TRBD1 TGTGCCACCCTTCCCGGTGACAGGGACACCGGGGAGCTGTTTTTT CATLPGDRDTGELFF
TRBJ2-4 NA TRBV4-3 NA TGCGCCAGCAGCCTTGGGACTTCGGGCTACATTCAGTACTTC CASSLGTSGYIQYF
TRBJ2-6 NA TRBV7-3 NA TGTGCCAGCAGCAGCTCTGGGGCCAACGTCCTGACTTTC CASSSSGANVLTF
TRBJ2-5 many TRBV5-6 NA TGTGCCAGCAGCTTGGGAGTCGGCGCGGAGGAGACCCAGTACTTC CASSLGVGAEETQYF
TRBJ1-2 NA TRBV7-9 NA TGTGCCAGCAGCTCCTCATTTGTAGGGGGAAACTATGGCTACACCTTC CASSSSFVGGNYGYTF
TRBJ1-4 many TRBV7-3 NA TGTGCCAGCAGCCTGGAAGGGGGGAATGAAAAACTGTTTTTT CASSLEGGNEKLFF
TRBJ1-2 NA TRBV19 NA TGTGCCAGTAGTATCGATTGGGCAGAATATGGCTACACCTTC CASSIDWAEYGYTF
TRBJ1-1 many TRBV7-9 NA TGTGCCAGCAGCACCAGAGTTCCCATGAACACTGAAGCTTTCTTT CASSTRVPMNTEAFF
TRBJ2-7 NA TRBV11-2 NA TGTGCCAGCAGCTTTACAGGCACCGCCAGCTCCTACGAGCAGTACTTC CASSFTGTASSYEQYF
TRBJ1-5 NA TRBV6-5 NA TGTGCCAGCAGTTACTCAGCCAGGGGGCCCCAGCATTTT CASSYSARGPQHF
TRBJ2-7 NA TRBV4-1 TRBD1 TGCGCCAGCAGCCCCACCGGGACAGCCCAATACGAGCAGTACTTC CASSPTGTAQYEQYF
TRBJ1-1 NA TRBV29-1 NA TGCAGCGTTGGAATAGGGAGTATAGGTGCTTTCTTT CSVGIGSIGAFF
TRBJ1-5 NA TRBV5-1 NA TGCGCCAGCAGCTTGTACCCAGGTTCGGATCAGCCCCAGCATTTT CASSLYPGSDQPQHF
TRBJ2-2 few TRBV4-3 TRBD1 TGCGCCAGCAGCCCAGGAAACCGACAGGGGAACACCGGGGAGCTGTTTTTT CASSPGNRQGNTGELFF
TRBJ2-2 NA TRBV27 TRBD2 TGTGCCAGCAGTTTGAACGGGGGGGCCCGGGAGCTGTTTTTT CASSLNGGARELFF
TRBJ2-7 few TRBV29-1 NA TGCAGCGTTGAAGGAGGTGGCAGGGCCCAAACCTACGAGCAGTACTTC CSVEGGGRAQTYEQYF
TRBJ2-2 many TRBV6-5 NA TGTGCCAGCAGTTACCATCTGACCGGGGGACCTTACACCGGGGAGCTGTTTTTT CASSYHLTGGPYTGELFF
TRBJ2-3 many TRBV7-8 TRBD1 TGTGCCAGCAGCGCCCGACAGGGACCCACGATGTTCACGCAGTATTTT CASSARQGPTMFTQYF
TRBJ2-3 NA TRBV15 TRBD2 TGTGCCACCAGCATAGCGGGGGGCACAGATACGCAGTATTTT CATSIAGGTDTQYF
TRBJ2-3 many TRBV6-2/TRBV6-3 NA TGTGCCAGCACTACCCCCACCCACAGGACTAGCACAGATACGCAGTATTTT CASTTPTHRTSTDTQYF
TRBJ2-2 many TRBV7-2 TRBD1 TGTGCCAGCAGCCCGACAGGGGGCTGGTCCGGGGAGCTGTTTTTT CASSPTGGWSGELFF
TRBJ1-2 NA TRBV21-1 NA TGTGCCAGCAGCACTGAGGGGCCAGGGGGAAATTGCTACACCTTC CASSTEGPGGNCYTF
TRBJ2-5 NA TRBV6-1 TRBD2 TGTGCCAGCAGTGACGAGAGCGGGGAGGAGACCCAGTACTTC CASSDESGEETQYF
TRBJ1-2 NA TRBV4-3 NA TGCGCCAGCAGCCGCAGGGGAGAAAACTATGGCTACACCTTC CASSRRGENYGYTF
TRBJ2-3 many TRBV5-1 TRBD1 TGCGCCAGCAGCTTGGTGGGACAGAACACAGATACGCAGTATTTT CASSLVGQNTDTQYF
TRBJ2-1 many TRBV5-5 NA TGTGCCAGCAGCCTGCCAGGTAGCAATGAGCAGTTCTTC CASSLPGSNEQFF
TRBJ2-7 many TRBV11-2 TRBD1 TGTGCCAGCAGCTTAGATCACTCCGGGACAGGGGACTACGAGCAGTACTTC CASSLDHSGTGDYEQYF
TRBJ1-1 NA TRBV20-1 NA TGCAGTGCTAGAGATTCGGGAACTGAAGCTTTCTTT CSARDSGTEAFF
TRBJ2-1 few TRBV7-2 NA TGTGCCAGCAGCCAGGCCCCGAATGAGCAGTTCTTC CASSQAPNEQFF
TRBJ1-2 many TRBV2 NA TGTGCCAGCAGTGAAGCCCCAGCTAACTATGGCTACACCTTC CASSEAPANYGYTF